This TCR beta chain appears in the sequencing data of a study of beta chain features in type 1 diabetes. This CDR3 has 16 residues. Germline V CDR1 and CDR2: SGHTA, FQGTGA. With V trimmed by 7 bases and J by 9 bases, 17 bases remained unmatched. Points from the study as a whole: When Type 1 diabetes patients were examined, their TCRB CDR3s proved moderately but significantly shorter in all four CD4+ subsets.

Central memory, naive, regulatory and stem cell-like memory CD4+ cells were sorted by CD45RO/CCR7/CD25/CD127/CD95/CD27. For this clone: As yet, its antigen is unknown.

The isolated RNA, all of it, was reverse transcribed, so expressed TCRB transcripts were what got sequenced. Repertoires were generated with immunoSEQ multiplex PCR, while TCRdb's copy carries only in-frame clones and drops some. Here the sample spans some 160,000 clones, roughly 9% being singletons. The origin of this receptor is a woman aged 25 to 39 with type 1 diabetes. This chain links TRBV7-3 with TRBJ2-1; 8 nucleotides align to TRBD2. The sequenced material came from central memory CD4+ T cells from blood. CDR3 loop: CASTLNSGGVGTEQFF. CDR3 DNA sequence: TGTGCCAGCACCCTAAATTCGGGGGGGGTCGGCACTGAGCAGTTCTTC.